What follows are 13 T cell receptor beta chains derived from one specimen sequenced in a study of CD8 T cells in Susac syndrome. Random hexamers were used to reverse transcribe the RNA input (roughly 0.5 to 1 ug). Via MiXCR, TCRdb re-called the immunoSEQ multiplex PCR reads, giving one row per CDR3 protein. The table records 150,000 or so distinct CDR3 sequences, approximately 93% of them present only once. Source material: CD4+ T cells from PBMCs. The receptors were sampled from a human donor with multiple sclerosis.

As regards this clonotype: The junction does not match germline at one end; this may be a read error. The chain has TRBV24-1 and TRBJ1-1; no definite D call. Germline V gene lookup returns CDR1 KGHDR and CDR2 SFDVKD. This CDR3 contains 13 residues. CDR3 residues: CAASDRWSTEAFF. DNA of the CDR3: TGTGCCGCCAGTGATCGTTGGAGCACTGAAGCTTTCTTT.

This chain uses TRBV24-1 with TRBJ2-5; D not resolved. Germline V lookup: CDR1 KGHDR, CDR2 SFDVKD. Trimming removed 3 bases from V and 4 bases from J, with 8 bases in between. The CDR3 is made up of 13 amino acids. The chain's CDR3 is CATSDSRRETQYF. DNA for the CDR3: TGTGCCACCAGTGATAGCAGGAGAGAGACCCAGTACTTC.

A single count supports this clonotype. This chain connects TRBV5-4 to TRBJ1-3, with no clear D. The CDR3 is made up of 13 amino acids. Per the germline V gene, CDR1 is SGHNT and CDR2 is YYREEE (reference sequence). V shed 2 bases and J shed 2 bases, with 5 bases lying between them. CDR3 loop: CASSFAAGNTIYF. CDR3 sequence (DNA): TGTGCCAGCAGCTTTGCCGCTGGAAACACCATATATTTT.

CDR3 coding DNA: TGCAGTGCTAGAGATCGGCGGGGGCAAGAGACCCAGTACTTC. Encoded protein: CSARDRRGQETQYF. This chain joins TRBV20-1 and TRBJ2-5, with TRBD2 identical over 7 bases. The V gene's germline CDR1 is DFQATT and CDR2 SNEGSKA (reference sequence). This CDR3 contains 14 residues. V lost 0 bases, J lost 2 bases, and 3 bases stayed unmatched.

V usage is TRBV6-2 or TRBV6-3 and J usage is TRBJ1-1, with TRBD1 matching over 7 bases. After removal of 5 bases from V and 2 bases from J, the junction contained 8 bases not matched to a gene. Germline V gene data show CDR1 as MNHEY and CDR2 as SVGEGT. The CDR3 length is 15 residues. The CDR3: CASSRIRDSNTEAFF. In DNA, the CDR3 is TGTGCCAGCAGTCGAATCCGGGACAGCAACACTGAAGCTTTCTTT.

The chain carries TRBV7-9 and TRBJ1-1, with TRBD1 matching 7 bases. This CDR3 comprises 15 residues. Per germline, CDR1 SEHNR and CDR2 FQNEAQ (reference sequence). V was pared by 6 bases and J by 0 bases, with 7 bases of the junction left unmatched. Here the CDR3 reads CASRRDSVLNTEAFF. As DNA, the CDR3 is TGTGCCAGCAGGCGGGACAGCGTCCTGAACACTGAAGCTTTCTTT. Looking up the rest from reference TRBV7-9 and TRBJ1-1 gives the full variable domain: DTGVSQNPRHKITKRGQNVTFRCDPISEHNRLYWYRQTLGQGPEFLTYFQNEAQLEKSRLLSDRFSAERPKGSFSTLEIQRTEQGDSAMYLCASRRDSVLNTEAFFGQGTRLTVV.

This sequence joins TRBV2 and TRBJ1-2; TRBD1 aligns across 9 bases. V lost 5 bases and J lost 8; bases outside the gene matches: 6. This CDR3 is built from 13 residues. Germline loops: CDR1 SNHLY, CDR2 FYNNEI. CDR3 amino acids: CASSPGQGRGYTF. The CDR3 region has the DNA TGTGCCAGCAGTCCGGGACAGGGCCGGGGCTACACCTTC.

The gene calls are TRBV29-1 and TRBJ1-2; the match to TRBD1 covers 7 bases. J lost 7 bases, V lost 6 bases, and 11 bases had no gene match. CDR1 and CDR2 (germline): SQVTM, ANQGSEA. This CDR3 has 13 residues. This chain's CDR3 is CSVRMQGEGGYTF. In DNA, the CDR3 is TGCAGCGTGAGAATGCAGGGGGAGGGTGGCTACACCTTC.

CDR3 in amino acids: CASSALGQGVVGELFF. In DNA, the CDR3 is TGTGCCAGCAGTGCACTGGGTCAGGGGGTAGTCGGGGAGCTGTTTTTT. The chain couples TRBV25-1 to TRBJ2-2, with TRBD1 matching 7 bases. Germline assignment: CDR1 MGHDK and CDR2 SYGVNS. The V segment lost 4 bases and the J segment 7 bases; nucleotides outside the gene matches: 12. CDR3 size: 16 residues.

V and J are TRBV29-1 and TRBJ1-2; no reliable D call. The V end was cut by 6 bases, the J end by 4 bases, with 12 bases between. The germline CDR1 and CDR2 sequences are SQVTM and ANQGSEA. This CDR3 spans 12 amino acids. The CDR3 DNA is TGCAGCGTCTTATCTCCCGGCTATGGCTACACCTTC. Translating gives CSVLSPGYGYTF.

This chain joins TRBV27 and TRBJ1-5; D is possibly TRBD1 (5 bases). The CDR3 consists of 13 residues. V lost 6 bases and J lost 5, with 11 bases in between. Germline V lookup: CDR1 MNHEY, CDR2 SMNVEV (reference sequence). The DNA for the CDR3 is TGTGCCAGCAGCTGGAGGGGAGATCAGCCCCAGCATTTT. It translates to CASSWRGDQPQHF.

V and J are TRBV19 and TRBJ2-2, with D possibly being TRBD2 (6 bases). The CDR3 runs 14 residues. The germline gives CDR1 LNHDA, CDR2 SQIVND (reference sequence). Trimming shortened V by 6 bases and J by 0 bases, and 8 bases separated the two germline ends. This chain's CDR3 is CASRGTPNTGELFF. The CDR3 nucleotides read TGTGCCAGTAGAGGGACTCCGAACACCGGGGAGCTGTTTTTT.

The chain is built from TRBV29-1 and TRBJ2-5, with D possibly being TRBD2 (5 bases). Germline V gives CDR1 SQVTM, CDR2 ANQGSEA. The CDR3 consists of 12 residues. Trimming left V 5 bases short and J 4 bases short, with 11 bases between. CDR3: CSVYSAGETQYF. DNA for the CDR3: TGCAGCGTTTATAGCGCAGGAGAGACCCAGTACTTC.